A selection of T cell receptor beta chains follows, all from one sample in a study of blood T cell dynamics during melanoma immunotherapy. Profiled with immunoSEQ multiplex PCR; TCRdb holds only in-frame clones, not every one. The table shows 5,500 to 7,500 clones, with more than 75% occurring only once. This sample comprised blood, obtained from a patient treated with checkpoint blockade. These receptors were collected from a human donor with melanoma. Some clones in this sample may be carry-over from other donors' samples. Each CDR3 is given with its conserved first and last residue. The order of the fields is D gene, V gene, CDR3 protein. A D gene is named only where the DNA matches it firmly.

d_gene: -; v_gene: TRBV27; CDR3aa: CASGKQDSYNSPLHF
d_gene: -; v_gene: TRBV7-9; CDR3aa: CASSPGGGYTEAFF
d_gene: -; v_gene: TRBV5-1; CDR3aa: CASSEQGTYEQYF
d_gene: TRBD1; v_gene: TRBV14; CDR3aa: CASSQAVQGSTDTQYF
d_gene: -; v_gene: TRBV4-1; CDR3aa: CASSLRADGADEQYF
d_gene: -; v_gene: TRBV12-5; CDR3aa: CASGPEQIFEQYF
d_gene: TRBD1; v_gene: TRBV19; CDR3aa: CASRGQSYEQYF
d_gene: -; v_gene: TRBV19; CDR3aa: CASSIRSVRLRFF
d_gene: TRBD1; v_gene: TRBV5-1; CDR3aa: CASSRGQGSTDTQYF
d_gene: -; v_gene: TRBV1; CDR3aa: CTSSTRRLCRANVLTF
d_gene: -; v_gene: TRBV5-1; CDR3aa: CASTWDNQETQYF
d_gene: TRBD2; v_gene: TRBV28; CDR3aa: CASAYPGLAGKTEQFF
d_gene: -; v_gene: TRBV6-5; CDR3aa: CASSYTENTEAFF
d_gene: TRBD1; v_gene: TRBV2; CDR3aa: CASSAGQGAGETQYF
d_gene: -; v_gene: TRBV6-1; CDR3aa: CASSEGGGRALGYTF
d_gene: TRBD2; v_gene: TRBV9; CDR3aa: CASSRPSGGAGETQYF
d_gene: -; v_gene: TRBV10-1; CDR3aa: CASSDGTSTDTQYF
d_gene: -; v_gene: TRBV5-1; CDR3aa: CASSGEANTGELFF
d_gene: TRBD1; v_gene: TRBV28; CDR3aa: CASSLLTGEAFF
d_gene: TRBD2; v_gene: TRBV4-2; CDR3aa: CASSPSGTSGSGSYNEQFF
d_gene: TRBD1; v_gene: TRBV6-5; CDR3aa: CASSYRDRGSDTQYF
d_gene: TRBD2; v_gene: TRBV9; CDR3aa: CASSVVTSGGCADTQYF
d_gene: -; v_gene: TRBV11-2; CDR3aa: CASSFPRPGPENQPQHF
d_gene: -; v_gene: TRBV9; CDR3aa: CASSVGGRVLDGYTF
d_gene: -; v_gene: TRBV5-1; CDR3aa: CASSHSRDTIYYEQYF
d_gene: -; v_gene: TRBV7-3; CDR3aa: CASSLMGGITDTQYF
d_gene: TRBD1; v_gene: TRBV23-1; CDR3aa: CATRDRGLTGELFF
d_gene: -; v_gene: TRBV5-1; CDR3aa: CASSLVGQGNMNTEAFF
d_gene: -; v_gene: TRBV28; CDR3aa: CASSSDTYRELFF
d_gene: -; v_gene: TRBV6-5; CDR3aa: CASGNTGNEKLFF
d_gene: -; v_gene: TRBV5-4; CDR3aa: CASSPPKAGNTEAFF
d_gene: TRBD1; v_gene: TRBV30; CDR3aa: CAWSLGTGASEQYF
d_gene: TRBD1; v_gene: TRBV4-3; CDR3aa: CASSRSTGGEEAFF
d_gene: TRBD1; v_gene: TRBV9; CDR3aa: CASSVGTGNSPLHF
d_gene: TRBD1; v_gene: TRBV4-1; CDR3aa: CASSQSRGPGTGVNLAKNIQYF
d_gene: -; v_gene: TRBV5-6; CDR3aa: CASSLDRYEQYF
d_gene: -; v_gene: TRBV10-3; CDR3aa: CAISDTYEQYF
d_gene: -; v_gene: TRBV7-1; CDR3aa: CASSLSRQVSESYGYTF
d_gene: -; v_gene: TRBV10-3; CDR3aa: CAISDPPKATQYF
d_gene: TRBD1; v_gene: TRBV9; CDR3aa: CASSHRGQLVNYGYTF
d_gene: -; v_gene: TRBV5-6; CDR3aa: CASSLQGSAGELFF
d_gene: -; v_gene: TRBV19; CDR3aa: CASSEIRRADNEQFF
d_gene: -; v_gene: TRBV28; CDR3aa: CASSFSLEGYEQYF
d_gene: TRBD1; v_gene: TRBV27; CDR3aa: CASSKPGTGGTYEQYF
d_gene: -; v_gene: TRBV6-6; CDR3aa: CASKDRPVQPQHF
d_gene: -; v_gene: TRBV28; CDR3aa: CASSQTGQPQPQHF
d_gene: -; v_gene: TRBV4-1; CDR3aa: CASSQGVRVAGIGNEQFF
d_gene: TRBD1; v_gene: TRBV2; CDR3aa: CASKHETGVETQYF